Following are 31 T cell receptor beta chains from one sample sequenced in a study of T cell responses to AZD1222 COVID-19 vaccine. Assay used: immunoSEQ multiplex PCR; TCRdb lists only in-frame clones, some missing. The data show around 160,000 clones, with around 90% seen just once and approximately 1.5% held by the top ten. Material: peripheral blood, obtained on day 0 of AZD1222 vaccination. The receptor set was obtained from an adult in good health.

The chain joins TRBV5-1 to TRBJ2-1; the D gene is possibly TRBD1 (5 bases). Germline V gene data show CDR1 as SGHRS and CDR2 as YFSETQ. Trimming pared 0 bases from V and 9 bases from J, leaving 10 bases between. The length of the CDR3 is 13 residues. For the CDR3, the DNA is TGCGCCAGCAGCTTGGAAGGGGTCGGTGAGCAGTTCTTC. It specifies CASSLEGVGEQFF.

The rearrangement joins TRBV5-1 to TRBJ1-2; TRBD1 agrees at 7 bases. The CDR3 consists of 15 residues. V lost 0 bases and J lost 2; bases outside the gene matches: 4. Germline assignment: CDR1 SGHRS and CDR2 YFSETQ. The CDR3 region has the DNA TGCGCCAGCAGCTTGGGTACAGGGGCAAACTATGGCTACACCTTC. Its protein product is CASSLGTGANYGYTF.

The CDR3 coding sequence is TGCGCCAGCAGCCCAAGGGCAGAGAACACTGAAGCTTTCTTT. It yields the protein CASSPRAENTEAFF. The J gene is TRBJ1-1, the V gene TRBV5-1; D is undetermined. Germline V gene sequence: CDR1 SGHRS, CDR2 YFSETQ. The V end was cut by 4 bases, the J end by 1 base, with 11 bases between. The length of the CDR3 is 14 residues.

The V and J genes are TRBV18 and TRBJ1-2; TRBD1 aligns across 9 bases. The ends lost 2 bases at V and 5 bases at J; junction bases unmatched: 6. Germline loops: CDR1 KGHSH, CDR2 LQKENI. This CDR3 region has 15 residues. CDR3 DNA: TGTGCCAGCTCACCAGGCGGGACAGGGATATATGGCTACACCTTC. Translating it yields CASSPGGTGIYGYTF.

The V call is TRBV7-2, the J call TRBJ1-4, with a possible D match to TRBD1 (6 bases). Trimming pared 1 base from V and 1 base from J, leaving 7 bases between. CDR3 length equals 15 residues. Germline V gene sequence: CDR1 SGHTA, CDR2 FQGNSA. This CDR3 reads CASSLGGGTNEKLFF. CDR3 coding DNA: TGTGCCAGCAGCTTAGGAGGGGGAACTAATGAAAAACTGTTTTTT.

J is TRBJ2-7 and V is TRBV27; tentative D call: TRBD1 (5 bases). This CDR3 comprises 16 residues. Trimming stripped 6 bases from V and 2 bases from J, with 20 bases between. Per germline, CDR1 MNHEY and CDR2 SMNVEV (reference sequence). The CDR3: CASSRSPPGHPYEQYF. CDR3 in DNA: TGTGCCAGCAGCCGATCCCCCCCCGGACACCCCTACGAGCAGTACTTC.

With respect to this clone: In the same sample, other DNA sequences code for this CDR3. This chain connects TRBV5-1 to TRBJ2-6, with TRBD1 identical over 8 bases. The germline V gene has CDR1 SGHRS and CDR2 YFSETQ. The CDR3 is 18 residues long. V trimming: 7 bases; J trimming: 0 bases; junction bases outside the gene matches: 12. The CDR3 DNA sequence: TGCGCCAGCGGCCCGGTGGGACAGGATAGCTCTGGGGCCAACGTCCTGACTTTC. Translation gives CASGPVGQDSSGANVLTF.

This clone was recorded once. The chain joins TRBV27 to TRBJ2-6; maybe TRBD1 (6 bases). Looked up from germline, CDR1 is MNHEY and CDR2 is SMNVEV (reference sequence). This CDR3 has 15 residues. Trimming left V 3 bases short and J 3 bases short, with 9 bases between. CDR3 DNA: TGTGCCAGCAGTTTTACAGGGCTTGGGGCCAACGTCCTGACTTTC. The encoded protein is CASSFTGLGANVLTF.

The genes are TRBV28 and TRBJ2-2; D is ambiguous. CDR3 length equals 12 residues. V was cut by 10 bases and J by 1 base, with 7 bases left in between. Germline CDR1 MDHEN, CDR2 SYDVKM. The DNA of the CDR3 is TGTGCCACCACGAAGAACACCGGGGAGCTGTTTTTT. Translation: CATTKNTGELFF.

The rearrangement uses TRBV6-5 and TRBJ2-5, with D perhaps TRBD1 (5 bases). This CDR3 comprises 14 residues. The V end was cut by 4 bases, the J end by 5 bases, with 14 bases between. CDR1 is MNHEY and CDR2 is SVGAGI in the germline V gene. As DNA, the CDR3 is TGTGCCAGCAGTTTTGGACAAGGGCAGGAGACCCAGTACTTC. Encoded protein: CASSFGQGQETQYF.

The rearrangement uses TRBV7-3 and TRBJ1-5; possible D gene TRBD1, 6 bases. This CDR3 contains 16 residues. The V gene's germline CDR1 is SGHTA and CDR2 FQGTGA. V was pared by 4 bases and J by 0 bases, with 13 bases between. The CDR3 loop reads CASSSKQGYSNQPQHF. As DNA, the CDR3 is TGTGCCAGCAGCTCAAAACAGGGATATAGCAATCAGCCCCAGCATTTT. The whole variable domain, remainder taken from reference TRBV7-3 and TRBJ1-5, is GAGVSQTPSNKVTEKGKYVELRCDPISGHTALYWYRQSLGQGPEFLIYFQGTGAADDSGLPNDRFFAVRPEGSVSTLKIQRTERGDSAVYLCASSSKQGYSNQPQHFGDGTRLSIL.

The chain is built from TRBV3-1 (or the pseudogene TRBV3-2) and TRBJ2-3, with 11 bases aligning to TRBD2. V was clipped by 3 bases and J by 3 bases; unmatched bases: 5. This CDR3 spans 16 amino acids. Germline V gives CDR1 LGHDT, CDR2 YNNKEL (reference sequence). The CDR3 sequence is CASSHLAGGLTDTQYF. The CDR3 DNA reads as TGTGCCAGCAGCCACCTAGCGGGGGGTTTGACAGATACGCAGTATTTT.

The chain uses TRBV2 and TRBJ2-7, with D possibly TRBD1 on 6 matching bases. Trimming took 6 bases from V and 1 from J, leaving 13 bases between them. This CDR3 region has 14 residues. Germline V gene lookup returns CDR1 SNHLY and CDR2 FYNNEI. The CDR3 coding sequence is TGTGCCAGCAGGGAGCAAGGACAGTCCTACGAGCAGTACTTC. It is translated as CASREQGQSYEQYF.

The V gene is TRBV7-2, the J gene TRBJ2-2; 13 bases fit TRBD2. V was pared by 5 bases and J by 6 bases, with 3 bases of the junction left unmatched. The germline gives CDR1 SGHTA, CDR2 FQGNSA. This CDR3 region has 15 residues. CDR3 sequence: CASSTSGGAAGELFF. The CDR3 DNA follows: TGTGCCAGCAGCACTAGCGGGGGGGCGGCCGGGGAGCTGTTTTTT. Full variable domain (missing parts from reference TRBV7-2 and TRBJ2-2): GAGVSQSPSNKVTEKGKDVELRCDPISGHTALYWYRQSLGQGLEFLIYFQGNSAPDKSGLPSDRFSAERTGGSVSTLTIQRTQQEDSAVYLCASSTSGGAAGELFFGEGSRLTVL.

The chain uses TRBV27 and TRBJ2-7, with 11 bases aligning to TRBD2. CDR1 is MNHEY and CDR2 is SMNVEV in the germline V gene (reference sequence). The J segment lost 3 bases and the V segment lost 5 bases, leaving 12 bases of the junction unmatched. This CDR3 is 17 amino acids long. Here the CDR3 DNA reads TGTGCCAGCAGTCCGGCAACTAGCGGGGGCCCCTTCTACGAGCAGTACTTC. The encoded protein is CASSPATSGGPFYEQYF.

This CDR3 reads CASSEEGHRGRVGAGELFF. The CDR3 DNA follows: TGTGCCAGCAGTGAAGAGGGCCACAGGGGGAGGGTCGGAGCCGGGGAGCTGTTTTTT. The V call is TRBV6-1, the J call TRBJ2-2; TRBD1 is a possible D gene (8 bases). The CDR3 runs to 19 residues. The V and J ends lost 1 base and 6 bases respectively, with 24 bases between them. Germline loops: CDR1 MNHNS, CDR2 SASEGT.

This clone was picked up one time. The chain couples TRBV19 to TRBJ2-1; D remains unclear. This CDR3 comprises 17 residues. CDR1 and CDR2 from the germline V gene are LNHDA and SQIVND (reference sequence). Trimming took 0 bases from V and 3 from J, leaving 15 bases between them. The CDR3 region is CASSIDSARPNYNEQFF. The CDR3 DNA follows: TGTGCCAGTAGTATAGATTCCGCCCGGCCAAACTACAATGAGCAGTTCTTC.

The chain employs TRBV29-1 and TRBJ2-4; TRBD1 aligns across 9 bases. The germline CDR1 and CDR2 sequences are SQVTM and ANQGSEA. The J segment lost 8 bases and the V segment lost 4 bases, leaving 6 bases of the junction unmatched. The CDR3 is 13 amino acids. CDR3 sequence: CSVAGTGNHIQYF. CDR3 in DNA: TGCAGCGTTGCCGGGACAGGGAACCACATTCAGTACTTC.

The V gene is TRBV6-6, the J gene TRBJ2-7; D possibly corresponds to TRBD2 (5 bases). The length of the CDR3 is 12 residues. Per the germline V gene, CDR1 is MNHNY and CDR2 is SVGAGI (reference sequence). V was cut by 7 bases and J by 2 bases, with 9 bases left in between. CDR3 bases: TGTGCCAGCACCCCGGGGACCTACGAGCAGTACTTC. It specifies CASTPGTYEQYF.

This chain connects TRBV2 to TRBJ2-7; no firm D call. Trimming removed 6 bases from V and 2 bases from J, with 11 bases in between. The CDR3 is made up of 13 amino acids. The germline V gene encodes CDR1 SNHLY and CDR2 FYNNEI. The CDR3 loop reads CASSPPTAYEQYF. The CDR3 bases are TGTGCCAGCAGCCCCCCAACAGCCTACGAGCAGTACTTC.

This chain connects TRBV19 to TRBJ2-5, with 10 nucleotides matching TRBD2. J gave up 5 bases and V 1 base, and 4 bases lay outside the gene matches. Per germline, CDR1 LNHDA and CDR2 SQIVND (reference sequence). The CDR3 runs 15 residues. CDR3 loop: CASSIGLAGDETQYF. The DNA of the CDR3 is TGTGCCAGTAGTATAGGGCTAGCGGGGGATGAGACCCAGTACTTC.

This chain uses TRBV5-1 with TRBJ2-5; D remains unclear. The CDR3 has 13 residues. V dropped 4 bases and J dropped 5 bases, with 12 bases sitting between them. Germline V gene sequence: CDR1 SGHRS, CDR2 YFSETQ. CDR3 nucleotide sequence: TGCGCCAGCAGCCCGGTATCGGTGGAGACCCAGTACTTC. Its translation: CASSPVSVETQYF.

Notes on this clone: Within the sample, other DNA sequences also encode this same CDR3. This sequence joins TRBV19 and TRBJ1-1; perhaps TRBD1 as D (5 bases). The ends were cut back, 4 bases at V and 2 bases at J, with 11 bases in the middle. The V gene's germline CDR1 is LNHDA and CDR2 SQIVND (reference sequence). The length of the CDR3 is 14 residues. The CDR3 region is CASSNGGLNTEAFF. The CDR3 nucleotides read TGTGCCAGTAGTAACGGGGGTCTTAACACTGAAGCTTTCTTT.

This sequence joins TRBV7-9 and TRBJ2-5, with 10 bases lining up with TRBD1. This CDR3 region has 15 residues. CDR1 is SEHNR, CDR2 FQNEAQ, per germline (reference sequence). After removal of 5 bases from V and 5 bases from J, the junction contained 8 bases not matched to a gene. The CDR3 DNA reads TGTGCCAGCAGCCCATCGGACAGGGGGGTGGAGACCCAGTACTTC. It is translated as CASSPSDRGVETQYF.

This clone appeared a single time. Written as DNA, the CDR3 is TGCGCCAGCAGCTTGGAGGGGGGCTCCTACAATGAGCAGTTCTTC. Residues: CASSLEGGSYNEQFF. The V call is TRBV5-1, the J call TRBJ2-1, with D perhaps given as TRBD1 or TRBD2 (6 bases each). Germline CDR1 is SGHRS and CDR2 is YFSETQ. CDR3 size: 15 residues. V was cut by 0 bases and J by 0 bases, with 7 bases left in between.

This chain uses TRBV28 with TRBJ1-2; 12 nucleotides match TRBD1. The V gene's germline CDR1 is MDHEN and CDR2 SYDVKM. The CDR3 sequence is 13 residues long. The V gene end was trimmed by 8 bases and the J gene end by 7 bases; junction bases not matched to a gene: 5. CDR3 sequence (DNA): TGTGCCAGCCTGGGACAGGGGGCGCTTGGCTACACCTTC. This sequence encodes CASLGQGALGYTF.

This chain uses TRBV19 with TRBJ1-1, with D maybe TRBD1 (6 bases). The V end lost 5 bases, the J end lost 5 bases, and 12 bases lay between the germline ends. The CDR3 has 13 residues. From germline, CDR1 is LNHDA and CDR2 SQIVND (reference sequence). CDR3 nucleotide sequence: TGTGCCAGTAGTTTAAGGGGGGGGACTGAAGCTTTCTTT. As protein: CASSLRGGTEAFF.

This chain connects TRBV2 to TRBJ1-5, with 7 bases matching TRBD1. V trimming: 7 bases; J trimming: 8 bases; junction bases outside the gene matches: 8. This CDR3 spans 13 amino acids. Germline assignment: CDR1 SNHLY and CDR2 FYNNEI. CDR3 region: CASTRGAAKPQHF. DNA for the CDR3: TGTGCCAGCACCAGGGGGGCAGCTAAGCCCCAGCATTTT. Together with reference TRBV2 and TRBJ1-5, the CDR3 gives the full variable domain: EPEVTQTPSHQVTQMGQEVILRCVPISNHLYFYWYRQILGQKVEFLVSFYNNEISEKSEIFDDQFSVERPDGSNFTLKIRSTKLEDSAMYFCASTRGAAKPQHFGDGTRLSIL.

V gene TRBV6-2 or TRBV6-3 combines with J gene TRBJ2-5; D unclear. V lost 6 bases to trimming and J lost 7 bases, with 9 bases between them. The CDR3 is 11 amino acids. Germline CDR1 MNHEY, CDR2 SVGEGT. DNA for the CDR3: TGTGCCAGCAGCTTAAAAGGGACCCAGTACTTC. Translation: CASSLKGTQYF.

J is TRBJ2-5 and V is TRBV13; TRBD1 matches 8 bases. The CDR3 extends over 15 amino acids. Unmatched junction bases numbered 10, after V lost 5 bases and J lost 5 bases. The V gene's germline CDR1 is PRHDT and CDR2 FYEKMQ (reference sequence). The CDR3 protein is CASSAVGRGLETQYF. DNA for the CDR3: TGTGCCAGCAGCGCCGTGGGCAGGGGGCTGGAGACCCAGTACTTC.

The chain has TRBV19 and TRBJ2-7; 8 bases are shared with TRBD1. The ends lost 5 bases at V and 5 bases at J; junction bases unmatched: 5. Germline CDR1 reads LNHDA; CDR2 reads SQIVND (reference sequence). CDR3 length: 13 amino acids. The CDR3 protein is CASSSRTGNEQYF. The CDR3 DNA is TGTGCCAGTAGTTCGAGGACAGGGAACGAGCAGTACTTC.